This T cell receptor (beta chain) came from a study of blood T cell repertoires in COVID-19. Study at large: The samples span acute and convalescent COVID-19 from the United States, Italy and Spain. PBMCs, B-cell-depleted T cells, or T cells were the source of the cDNA or gDNA that made up the material.

There are 19 residues in the CDR3. Germline V gives CDR1 MDHEN, CDR2 SYDVKM. V gave up 3 bases and J gave up 0 bases; unmatched junction bases: 11. In the original analysis: Nucleated cell number was recorded as an estimate derived from reference gene primer amplification. Only in-frame clones appear in the TCRdb table, and some are missing; sequencing was by immunoSEQ multiplex PCR. V and J calls and clone size come straight from that table; D and trimming were deduced from the DNA. The data show around 68,000 clones, about 81% seen once. Sequences were obtained from peripheral blood. The sequence was obtained from a human donor in a cohort sampled during active COVID-19. The V call is TRBV28, the J call TRBJ2-1; 10 nucleotides match TRBD2. This CDR3 reads CASSLMGLASGSSYNEQFF. The CDR3 DNA follows: TGTGCCAGCAGTTTGATGGGTCTGGCTAGCGGGAGCTCCTACAATGAGCAGTTCTTC. Combining the CDR3 with reference TRBV28 and TRBJ2-1 gives the whole variable domain DVKVTQSSRYLVKRTGEKVFLECVQDMDHENMFWYRQDPGLGLRLIYFSYDVKMKEKGDIPEGYSVSREKKERFSLILESASTNQTSMYLCASSLMGLASGSSYNEQFFGPGTRLTVL.